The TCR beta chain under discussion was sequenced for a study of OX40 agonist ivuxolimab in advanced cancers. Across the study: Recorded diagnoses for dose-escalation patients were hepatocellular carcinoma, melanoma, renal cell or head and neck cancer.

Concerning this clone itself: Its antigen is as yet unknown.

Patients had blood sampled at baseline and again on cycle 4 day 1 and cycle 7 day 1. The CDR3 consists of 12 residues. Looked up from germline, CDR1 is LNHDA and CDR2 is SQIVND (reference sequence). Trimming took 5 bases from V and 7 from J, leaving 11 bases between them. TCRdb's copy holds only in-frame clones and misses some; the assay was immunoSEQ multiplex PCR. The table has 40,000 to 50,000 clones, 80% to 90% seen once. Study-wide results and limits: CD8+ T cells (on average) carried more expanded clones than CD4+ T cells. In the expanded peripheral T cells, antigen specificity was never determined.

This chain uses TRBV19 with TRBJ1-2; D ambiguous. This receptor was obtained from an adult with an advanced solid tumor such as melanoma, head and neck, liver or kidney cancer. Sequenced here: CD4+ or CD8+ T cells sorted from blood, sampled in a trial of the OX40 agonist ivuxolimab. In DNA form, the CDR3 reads TGTGCCAGTAGTTTAGCCGGCGGTGGCTACACCTTC. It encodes CASSLAGGGYTF.